This T cell receptor beta chain was profiled in a study of T-cell reconstitution after alpha-beta-depleted transplantation in children. TCRbeta library preparation incorporated unique molecular identifiers. One entry per CDR3 protein, called by TCRdb with MiXCR from the PCR reads. The sample includes approximately 200,000 distinct CDR3 sequences, roughly 6% of them seen just once. This clonotype was detected many times. This CDR3 is built from 15 residues. From germline, CDR1 is SGHVS and CDR2 FQNEAQ. V was pared by 1 base and J by 5 bases, with 4 bases of the junction left unmatched. The source is a girl less than two years old with combined immunodeficiency, due to receive a stem cell transplant. The specimen comprised PBMCs, sampled before TCRalphabeta/CD19-depleted stem cell transplant. The chain joins TRBV7-8 to TRBJ2-2; 7 bases map to TRBD2. The CDR3 nucleotides read TGTGCCAGCAGCTTAGTTGGGACTATAACCGGGGAGCTGTTTTTT. It specifies CASSLVGTITGELFF.